These 19 T cell receptor beta chains were all obtained from the same sample, sequenced in a study of T cell responses to AZD1222 COVID-19 vaccine (dated by TCRdb to 2020 to 2022). Taken with the paper, the label for time point translates to: baseline before first vaccination. The library was made by the immunoSEQ multiplex PCR assay. In TCRdb, the immuneACCESS table is reduced to in-frame sequences with V and J assigned. These tables do not hold every clone; where another copy was compared, an unresolved V gene accounts for under half, and the others remain unexplained. A total of more than 100,000 clones appear in this sample, over 75% of them only once. 7.6% of the sample is taken by the ten largest. The specimen comprised peripheral blood, sampled on day 0 of AZD1222 vaccination. The origin of the receptors is an adult in good health.

The V gene is TRBV28, the J gene TRBJ2-2; the D gene is possibly TRBD1 (6 bases). There are 13 residues in the CDR3. The germline V gene has CDR1 MDHEN and CDR2 SYDVKM. Trimming stripped 9 bases from V and 9 bases from J, with 17 bases between. The CDR3 DNA is TGTGCCAGAAACTCAGGGGCAAGGCGGGAGCTGTTTTTT. This gives the protein CARNSGARRELFF.

The chain has TRBV19 and TRBJ1-5; D is possibly TRBD1 (5 bases). The germline gives CDR1 LNHDA, CDR2 SQIVND (reference sequence). V was clipped by 2 bases and J by 7 bases, with 18 bases between them. The CDR3 runs 16 residues. In DNA, the CDR3 is TGTGCCAGTAGTATATTAGGGCAGGGAGAGGGGCAGCCCCAGCATTTT. Translation gives CASSILGQGEGQPQHF.

This chain joins TRBV18 and TRBJ1-2; D remains ambiguous. The germline V and J ends were trimmed by 0 bases and 8 bases, with 7 bases remaining between them. This CDR3 region has 12 residues. Germline V gene data show CDR1 as KGHSH and CDR2 as LQKENI. The CDR3 DNA follows: TGTGCCAGCTCACCACCGAGAGGGGGCTACACCTTC. Protein sequence: CASSPPRGGYTF.

CDR3: CASSRTATNEKLFF. CDR3 nucleotide sequence: TGTGCCAGCAGCCGGACAGCAACTAATGAAAAACTGTTTTTT. J is TRBJ1-4 and V is TRBV7-9; the D gene is possibly TRBD1 (6 bases). The CDR3 sequence is 14 residues long. The germline V gene encodes CDR1 SEHNR and CDR2 FQNEAQ (reference sequence). V was shortened by 5 bases and J by 0 bases, with 7 bases between the two germline ends.

V and J are TRBV15 and TRBJ2-1; no reliable D call. Trimming removed 1 base at V and 2 bases at J, with 3 bases between. The CDR3 is 13 residues long. Germline V gene lookup returns CDR1 LNHNV and CDR2 YYDKDF (reference sequence). The CDR3 DNA sequence: TGTGCCACCAGCAGAGGGACCTACAATGAGCAGTTCTTC. Encoded protein: CATSRGTYNEQFF.

The chain recombines TRBV24-1 with TRBJ1-1, with a possible D match to TRBD1 (5 bases). The germline CDR1 and CDR2 sequences are KGHDR and SFDVKD. V shed 4 bases and J shed 3 bases, with 14 bases lying between them. This CDR3 comprises 15 residues. The CDR3 sequence is CATSDPGGGDTEAFF. CDR3 coding DNA: TGTGCCACCAGTGACCCGGGGGGAGGGGACACTGAAGCTTTCTTT.

The V and J genes are TRBV18 and TRBJ1-2; no clear D. The V gene lost 3 bases and the J gene lost 4 bases, with 15 bases spanning the gap. The germline V gene has CDR1 KGHSH and CDR2 LQKENI. The CDR3 runs 15 residues. This CDR3 is CASSPPTGVGYGYTF. CDR3 DNA: TGTGCCAGCTCACCTCCGACCGGGGTAGGCTATGGCTACACCTTC.

This chain links TRBV5-1 with TRBJ1-6, with D possibly matching TRBD1 (6 bases). The CDR3 contains 17 residues. Trimming pared 5 bases from V and 10 bases from J, leaving 25 bases between. Germline-derived CDR1 and CDR2 are SGHRS and YFSETQ. The CDR3 sequence is CASRTDLEGRGGSPLHF. CDR3 DNA sequence: TGCGCCAGCAGAACGGATCTGGAGGGCAGGGGAGGCTCACCCCTCCACTTT.

The genes are TRBV27 and TRBJ1-1; weak D call: TRBD1 (5 bases). Germline loops: CDR1 MNHEY, CDR2 SMNVEV (reference sequence). V was pared by 4 bases and J by 5 bases, with 20 bases between. This CDR3 has 16 residues. CDR3 region: CASSSTVKPGGTEAFF. DNA of the CDR3: TGTGCCAGCAGTTCGACGGTTAAACCGGGGGGTACTGAAGCTTTCTTT.

V is TRBV19 and J is TRBJ2-3, with D perhaps TRBD2 (6 bases). V lost 6 bases and J lost 0, with 10 bases in between. CDR3 length: 14 residues. Germline assignment: CDR1 LNHDA and CDR2 SQIVND (reference sequence). CDR3 sequence: CASSLGTSTDTQYF. Written as DNA, the CDR3 is TGTGCCAGTAGCCTCGGGACTAGCACAGATACGCAGTATTTT.

J is TRBJ2-5 and V is TRBV29-1; tentative D call: TRBD1 (5 bases). V was pared by 6 bases and J by 5 bases, with 16 bases between. Germline CDR1 is SQVTM and CDR2 is ANQGSEA. The CDR3 runs to 13 residues. The CDR3 is CSVAQGPWETQYF. In DNA form, the CDR3 reads TGCAGCGTGGCTCAGGGCCCGTGGGAGACCCAGTACTTC.

This rearrangement joins TRBV2 to TRBJ1-5; the D is unclear. The V gene lost 2 bases and the J gene lost 6 bases, with 5 bases spanning the gap. The CDR3 contains 12 residues. CDR1 is SNHLY, CDR2 FYNNEI, per germline. CDR3 loop: CASSEQVQPQHF. In DNA, the CDR3 is TGTGCCAGCAGTGAACAGGTTCAGCCCCAGCATTTT.

This chain links TRBV6-5 with TRBJ1-1; 11 nucleotides line up with TRBD1. Germline V gene sequence: CDR1 MNHEY, CDR2 SVGAGI. This CDR3 has 13 amino acids. The trim removed 7 bases at V and 6 bases at J, leaving 4 bases unmatched. The DNA for the CDR3 is TGTGCCAGCACCCGGGACAGGGGGGCTGAAGCTTTCTTT. Protein sequence: CASTRDRGAEAFF.

This clone appeared once. This rearrangement joins TRBV6-5 to TRBJ1-5, with D unclear. CDR3 length equals 13 residues. Germline assignment: CDR1 MNHEY and CDR2 SVGAGI. V lost 5 bases and J lost 7, with 12 bases in between. This CDR3 is CASSTVRGQPQHF. CDR3 sequence (DNA): TGTGCCAGCAGTACGGTTAGAGGGCAGCCCCAGCATTTT.

This clone was seen more than once but under ten times. This rearrangement joins TRBV5-8 to TRBJ1-3; weak D call: TRBD1 (5 bases). This CDR3 comprises 17 residues. CDR1 and CDR2 (germline): SGHTS, YDEGEE. Trimming left V 0 bases short and J 0 bases short, with 13 bases between. In DNA form, the CDR3 reads TGTGCCAGCAGCTTGGGTTCAGGGTTCCACTCTGGAAACACCATATATTTT. Protein product: CASSLGSGFHSGNTIYF. Supplemented by reference TRBV5-8 and TRBJ1-3, the full variable domain reads EAGVTQSPTHLIKTRGQQATLRCSPISGHTSVYWYQQALGLGLQFLLWYDEGEERNRGNFPPRFSGRQFPNYSSELNVNALELEDSALYLCASSLGSGFHSGNTIYFGEGSWLTVV.

Remarks on this clone: An end of the junction differs from the germline gene, which may be a read error. The chain joins TRBV7-2 to TRBJ1-2, with 9 positions matching TRBD1. There are 13 residues in the CDR3. CDR1 is SGHTA, CDR2 FQGNSA, per germline. The CDR3 DNA follows: TGTGCCAGCAGCCCCCGGGACAGGGCCCCCAGGGCCTTC. Encoded protein: CASSPRDRAPRAF. The full variable domain, its missing parts supplied by reference TRBV7-2 and TRBJ1-2, is GAGVSQSPSNKVTEKGKDVELRCDPISGHTALYWYRQSLGQGLEFLIYFQGNSAPDKSGLPSDRFSAERTGGSVSTLTIQRTQQEDSAVYLCASSPRDRAPRAFGSGTRLTVV.

The genes are TRBV9 and TRBJ2-3; no clear D. V dropped 0 bases and J dropped 7 bases, with 9 bases sitting between them. The CDR3 sequence is 13 residues long. Germline V gene data show CDR1 as SGDLS and CDR2 as YYNGEE. The CDR3 sequence is CASSVASAYTQYF. The CDR3 coding sequence is TGTGCCAGCAGCGTAGCGTCGGCTTATACGCAGTATTTT. The full variable domain, rest sourced from reference TRBV9 and TRBJ2-3, is DSGVTQTPKHLITATGQRVTLRCSPRSGDLSVYWYQQSLDQGLQFLIQYYNGEERAKGNILERFSAQQFPDLHSELNLSSLELGDSALYFCASSVASAYTQYFGPGTRLTVL.

The chain is built from TRBV25-1 and TRBJ1-1; tentatively, D is TRBD1 (5 bases). The CDR3 has 13 residues. Between the trimmed V and J ends, which lost 2 bases and 3 bases, there was a span of 7 bases. Germline CDR1 and CDR2: MGHDK and SYGVNS. Here the CDR3 DNA reads TGTGCCAGCAGTGAAGGGGGACACACTGAAGCTTTCTTT. Translating it yields CASSEGGHTEAFF.

The chain combines TRBV29-1 with TRBJ1-1; D unclear. Germline V CDR1 and CDR2: SQVTM, ANQGSEA. This CDR3 region has 11 residues. The CDR3 nucleotides are TGCATCATGAACAGAAACACTGAAGCTTTCTTT. It codes for CIMNRNTEAFF.